These 23 T cell receptor beta chains came from one sample sequenced in a study of PD-1 blockade in classical Hodgkin lymphoma. Clones were sequenced by immunoSEQ multiplex PCR, and TCRdb holds only the in-frame ones, with some missing. The sample lists around 30,000 clones, roughly 90% occurring once. Time point reported: newly diagnosed, previously untreated cHL patient sample. The sequenced sample consisted of peripheral blood mononuclear cells (PBMCs). Source of these receptors: a human donor with classical Hodgkin lymphoma.

The rearrangement links TRBV5-6 to TRBJ1-1; D remains unclear. V lost 3 bases and J lost 2, with 11 bases in between. The CDR3 has 14 residues. CDR1 SGHDT and CDR2 YYEEEE come from the germline V gene. The chain's CDR3 is CASSWLRQNTEAFF. CDR3 in DNA: TGTGCCAGCAGCTGGCTGAGACAAAACACTGAAGCTTTCTTT.

This chain links TRBV7-9 with TRBJ2-7; D is unclear. V was trimmed by 2 bases and J by 3 bases, leaving 8 bases between them. Germline CDR1 reads SEHNR; CDR2 reads FQNEAQ (reference sequence). There are 13 residues in the CDR3. This chain's CDR3 is CASSLNQDYEQYF. CDR3 nucleotides: TGTGCCAGCAGCTTAAACCAGGACTACGAGCAGTACTTC.

This chain joins TRBV11-2 and TRBJ2-7, with 12 bases matching TRBD2. There are 17 residues in the CDR3. Germline trimming cut 2 bases from V and 3 bases from J; bases unmatched to any gene: 8. Germline assignment: CDR1 SGHAT and CDR2 FQNNGV. CDR3 in DNA: TGTGCCAGCAGCTTAATCCAGCGACTAGCGGGAGTCTACGAGCAGTACTTC. Translation: CASSLIQRLAGVYEQYF.

This clone was observed once. V and J are TRBV27 and TRBJ2-3; D unclear. Germline CDR1 MNHEY, CDR2 SMNVEV (reference sequence). V was shortened by 3 bases and J by 4 bases, with 8 bases between the two germline ends. The CDR3 spans 13 residues. The CDR3 reads CASSFEGPDTQYF. For the CDR3, the DNA is TGTGCCAGCAGTTTCGAAGGACCAGATACGCAGTATTTT.

The chain uses TRBV28 and TRBJ2-7; tentative D call: TRBD2 (6 bases). V was pared by 7 bases and J by 4 bases, with 20 bases between. Germline V lookup: CDR1 MDHEN, CDR2 SYDVKM. This CDR3 comprises 15 residues. The CDR3 coding sequence is TGTGCCAGCACCCCATCGGGGGTTGGCCCTTACGAGCAGTACTTC. Protein sequence: CASTPSGVGPYEQYF.

In this sample, this clone turned up once. V gene TRBV28 combines with J gene TRBJ2-3; D unclear. This CDR3 has 15 residues. The germline CDR1 and CDR2 sequences are MDHEN and SYDVKM. Trimming took off 2 bases at V and 1 base at J, with 10 bases between the two ends. CDR3 sequence (DNA): TGTGCCAGCAGTTTAGGGTTACCCGGCACAGATACGCAGTATTTT. This gives the protein CASSLGLPGTDTQYF.

The V call is TRBV28, the J call TRBJ1-2; the match to TRBD1 covers 8 bases. The CDR3 totals 18 residues. The junction had 17 bases not matched to a gene; V was cut back by 4 bases and J by 4 bases. Germline V lookup: CDR1 MDHEN, CDR2 SYDVKM. This CDR3 is CASSSWAGGAGSLYGYTF. Written as DNA, the CDR3 is TGTGCCAGCAGTTCATGGGCAGGGGGCGCGGGTTCCCTCTATGGCTACACCTTC.

The chain joins TRBV5-8 to TRBJ2-7; D is possibly TRBD1 (6 bases). The J call may be incorrect, as the DNA end agrees better with TRBJ2-1. The CDR3 length is 16 residues. CDR1 is SGHTS and CDR2 is YDEGEE in the germline V gene. CDR3 nucleotides: TGTGCCAGCAGCTTGGGTACAGGGCGGGTCCTCAATGAGCAGTTCTTC. This sequence encodes CASSLGTGRVLNEQFF.

The chain combines TRBV7-2 with TRBJ2-5; D is perhaps TRBD1 (6 bases). The CDR3 loop spans 17 amino acids. Germline V gives CDR1 SGHTA, CDR2 FQGNSA. V was trimmed by 5 bases and J by 5 bases, leaving 24 bases between them. The DNA for the CDR3 is TGTGCCAGCAGCCCCAGGGGCGTTAGATGGGATAGGGAGACCCAGTACTTC. It specifies CASSPRGVRWDRETQYF. The variable domain in full, with the rest retrieved from reference TRBV7-2 and TRBJ2-5, is GAGVSQSPSNKVTEKGKDVELRCDPISGHTALYWYRQSLGQGLEFLIYFQGNSAPDKSGLPSDRFSAERTGGSVSTLTIQRTQQEDSAVYLCASSPRGVRWDRETQYFGPGTRLLVL.

The V and J genes are TRBV5-4 and TRBJ2-3; the match to TRBD1 covers 7 bases. The CDR3 loop spans 16 amino acids. Germline trimming cut 0 bases from V and 1 base from J; bases unmatched to any gene: 5. The germline V gene has CDR1 SGHNT and CDR2 YYREEE (reference sequence). The CDR3 protein is CASSLGQGVRTDTQYF. The DNA of the CDR3 is TGTGCCAGCAGCTTGGGACAGGGAGTCCGCACAGATACGCAGTATTTT.

This clone has a single count. The chain links TRBV7-6 to TRBJ2-3; 8 bases map to TRBD2. Looked up from germline, CDR1 is SGHVS and CDR2 is FNYEAQ. V was clipped by 2 bases and J by 6 bases; unmatched bases: 7. CDR3 length equals 15 residues. CDR3 in amino acids: CASSLSGTSADTQYF. In DNA, the CDR3 is TGTGCCAGCAGCTTATCCGGGACTAGTGCGGATACGCAGTATTTT. The whole variable domain, remainder taken from reference TRBV7-6 and TRBJ2-3, is GAGVSQSPRYKVTKRGQDVALRCDPISGHVSLYWYRQALGQGPEFLTYFNYEAQQDKSGLPNDRFSAERPEGSISTLTIQRTEQRDSAMYRCASSLSGTSADTQYFGPGTRLTVL.

V usage is TRBV7-9 and J usage is TRBJ2-1; TRBD2 is a possible D gene (7 bases). V lost 4 bases to trimming and J lost 9 bases, with 22 bases between them. In germline, CDR1 is SEHNR, CDR2 FQNEAQ (reference sequence). The CDR3 loop spans 16 amino acids. The CDR3 DNA follows: TGTGCCAGCAGCTCGTTGGCGGGGGCAATAGATAGTGAGCAGTTCTTC. It codes for CASSSLAGAIDSEQFF. The full variable domain, its missing parts supplied by reference TRBV7-9 and TRBJ2-1, is DTGVSQNPRHKITKRGQNVTFRCDPISEHNRLYWYRQTLGQGPEFLTYFQNEAQLEKSRLLSDRFSAERPKGSFSTLEIQRTEQGDSAMYLCASSSLAGAIDSEQFFGPGTRLTVL.

This clone showed up just a few times. V usage is TRBV19 and J usage is TRBJ1-2; D gene ambiguous. Deletions cut 5 bases from V and 4 bases from J, with 8 bases between. The CDR3 contains 12 residues. Germline lookup yields CDR1 LNHDA and CDR2 SQIVND (reference sequence). The CDR3 reads CASSSTRYGYTF. The CDR3 DNA sequence: TGTGCCAGTAGTTCTACCCGCTATGGCTACACCTTC.

The rearrangement joins TRBV7-2 to TRBJ2-1; D is ambiguous. V gave up 1 base and J gave up 8 bases, with 15 bases separating them. CDR1 and CDR2 (germline): SGHTA, FQGNSA. This CDR3 has 15 residues. The CDR3 DNA is TGTGCCAGCAGCTTAGTATATGGCTCTCACTATGAGCAGTTCTTC. This codes for CASSLVYGSHYEQFF.

The CDR3 is CASSLPNSRELFF. The DNA for the CDR3 is TGCGCCAGCAGCCTTCCGAACTCCAGGGAGCTGTTTTTT. This chain links TRBV5-1 with TRBJ2-2; no clear D gene. The V and J ends lost 4 bases and 9 bases respectively, with 13 bases between them. CDR1 is SGHRS, CDR2 YFSETQ, per germline. The CDR3 length is 13 residues.

The gene calls are TRBV11-3 and TRBJ2-3, with D unresolved. CDR3 size: 12 residues. V lost 5 bases, J lost 0 bases, and 3 bases lay in between. The V gene's germline CDR1 is SGHNT and CDR2 YENEEA. The CDR3 DNA is TGTGCCAGCAGCGGCAGCACAGATACGCAGTATTTT. Translation: CASSGSTDTQYF.

J is TRBJ1-5 and V is TRBV13, with a tentative D call TRBD1 (6 bases). V lost 5 bases, J lost 0 bases, and 11 bases lay in between. There are 15 residues in the CDR3. The germline V gene encodes CDR1 PRHDT and CDR2 FYEKMQ (reference sequence). In DNA, the CDR3 is TGTGCCAGCAGCCGAAGGACAGATAGCAATCAGCCCCAGCATTTT. Translated: CASSRRTDSNQPQHF.

This chain joins TRBV19 and TRBJ2-2; 7 bases map to TRBD2. CDR1 is LNHDA and CDR2 is SQIVND in the germline V gene (reference sequence). CDR3 length: 14 amino acids. J gave up 0 bases and V 6 bases, and 1 base lay outside the gene matches. CDR3 amino acids: CASRGLANTGELFF. The CDR3 region has the DNA TGTGCCAGTAGAGGACTAGCGAACACCGGGGAGCTGTTTTTT.

Relative to its sample, this clone is large. This chain links TRBV28 with TRBJ1-1; 7 positions agree with TRBD1. Looked up from germline, CDR1 is MDHEN and CDR2 is SYDVKM. CDR3 length: 17 residues. J was trimmed by 3 bases and V by 4 bases; bases with no gene match: 14. The DNA of the CDR3 is TGTGCCAGCAGTTCCTTTCACAGGGGCGTGGGGCACACTGAAGCTTTCTTT. Translation: CASSSFHRGVGHTEAFF.

A note on this clone: A read error may account for a junction end that differs from germline. V is TRBV10-3 and J is TRBJ1-1, with D unresolved. CDR1 and CDR2 (germline): ENHRY, SYGVKD. This CDR3 comprises 12 residues. The CDR3 bases are TGTGCCAACAGTCGTTCTAACACTGAAGCTTTCTTT. Translating gives CANSRSNTEAFF.

V gene TRBV11-2 combines with J gene TRBJ2-5, with 12 bases that match TRBD2. The CDR3 runs to 15 residues. V shed 4 bases and J 5 bases; nucleotides not matched to a gene: 5. CDR1 SGHAT and CDR2 FQNNGV come from the germline V gene. CDR3 bases: TGTGCCAGCAGCTGGACTAGCGGGAATTTTGAGACCCAGTACTTC. It is translated as CASSWTSGNFETQYF.

The chain employs TRBV18 and TRBJ1-5; D uncertain. Germline V gene data show CDR1 as KGHSH and CDR2 as LQKENI. The CDR3 runs to 13 residues. Trimming took 6 bases from V and 1 from J, leaving 7 bases between them. DNA of the CDR3: TGTGCCAGCTCGTTGGGGAGCAATCAGCCCCAGCATTTT. It is translated as CASSLGSNQPQHF. The whole variable domain, filled in from reference TRBV18 and TRBJ1-5, reads NAGVMQNPRHLVRRRGQEARLRCSPMKGHSHVYWYRQLPEEGLKFMVYLQKENIIDESGMPKERFSAEFPKEGPSILRIQQVVRGDSAAYFCASSLGSNQPQHFGDGTRLSIL.

V usage is TRBV7-8 and J usage is TRBJ1-1; D is unresolved. Germline lookup yields CDR1 SGHVS and CDR2 FQNEAQ. Trimming took 5 bases from V and 5 from J, leaving 15 bases between them. This CDR3 is 14 amino acids long. The CDR3 reads CASSPLRVLTEAFF. As DNA, the CDR3 is TGTGCCAGCAGCCCCTTGCGAGTTCTGACTGAAGCTTTCTTT. Variable domain in full (rest from reference TRBV7-8 and TRBJ1-1): GAGVSQSPRYKVAKRGQDVALRCDPISGHVSLFWYQQALGQGPEFLTYFQNEAQLDKSGLPSDRFFAERPEGSVSTLKIQRTQQEDSAVYLCASSPLRVLTEAFFGQGTRLTVV.